This T cell receptor (beta chain) was identified during a study of cytomegalovirus exposure and HLA in healthy donors. Looking at the study overall: Approximately 85 million unique TCRs from HLA-typed donors were held in an early data release.

Germline V gene sequence: CDR1 KGHSH, CDR2 LQKENI. Trimming took off 6 bases at V and 3 bases at J, with 14 bases between the two ends. This CDR3 comprises 14 residues. The PCR ran on 60 Vbeta and 13 Jbeta primers. Data came from immunoSEQ multiplex PCR; TCRdb stores just in-frame clones and leaves some out. In the table there are some 200,000 clones, approximately 78% of which are singletons. Sequencing was carried out using PBMCs. The chain recombines TRBV18 with TRBJ1-1; D is unclear. The clonotype comes from a woman under 30 in good health and CMV-seronegative. The CDR3 DNA follows: TGTGCCAGCTCCGAAGGGAGGGTGGACACTGAAGCTTTCTTT. Its protein is CASSEGRVDTEAFF.